This record looks at one T cell receptor (beta chain) sequence and its context. The data derive from a study of cytomegalovirus exposure and HLA in healthy donors. In the PCR, 60 Vbeta and 13 Jbeta primers were used. Authors' methods: Later analysis identified approximately 88 million unique TCR beta chains, approximately 11 million shared. Assay used: immunoSEQ multiplex PCR; TCRdb lists only in-frame clones, some missing. V and J calls and clone size are as listed in that table; D and trimming were resolved from the DNA. The table lists roughly 100,000 clones, 77% of them singletons. This clonotype originated in a male donor in good health and CMV-seropositive. The sample was PBMCs.

CDR3 loop: CASRPPRPGTDTQYF. CDR3 coding DNA: TGTGCCAGCAGGCCGCCTAGACCCGGCACAGATACGCAGTATTTT. This chain joins TRBV7-6 and TRBJ2-3; no reliable D call. Trimming removed 6 bases at V and 1 base at J, with 14 bases between. CDR3 length equals 15 residues. Germline CDR1 and CDR2: SGHVS and FNYEAQ.